Following are 6 T cell receptor beta chains from one sample sequenced in a study of cytomegalovirus exposure and HLA in healthy donors. PCR involved 60 Vbeta and 13 Jbeta primers. TCRdb's copy holds only in-frame clones and misses some; the assay was immunoSEQ multiplex PCR. Its listing shows about 130,000 clones. The sample consisted of PBMCs. The receptors originated from a man aged 25 to 45 in good health and CMV-seronegative.

The rearrangement joins TRBV7-3 to TRBJ2-1; possibly TRBD2 for D (7 bases). The CDR3 has 15 amino acids. Between the trimmed V and J ends, which lost 5 bases and 7 bases, there was a span of 18 bases. Germline assignment: CDR1 SGHTA and CDR2 FQGTGA. CDR3 amino acids: CASSNNRAGGNEQFF. CDR3 nucleotides: TGTGCCAGCAGCAATAACAGGGCCGGGGGGAATGAGCAGTTCTTC.

The rearrangement links TRBV5-1 to TRBJ2-1, with D perhaps TRBD2 (5 bases). Trimming pared 2 bases from V and 5 bases from J, leaving 17 bases between. Per germline, CDR1 SGHRS and CDR2 YFSETQ. This CDR3 is built from 16 residues. In DNA form, the CDR3 reads TGCGCCAGCAGCTTCGCTGGGATGGACTCAGACAATGAGCAGTTCTTC. This codes for CASSFAGMDSDNEQFF. Drawing the rest from reference TRBV5-1 and TRBJ2-1, the complete variable domain is KAGVTQTPRYLIKTRGQQVTLSCSPISGHRSVSWYQQTPGQGLQFLFEYFSETQRNKGNFPGRFSGRQFSNSRSEMNVSTLELGDSALYLCASSFAGMDSDNEQFFGPGTRLTVL.

This chain connects TRBV6-1 to TRBJ1-4; perhaps TRBD1 as D (6 bases). Germline values: CDR1 MNHNS, CDR2 SASEGT. V lost 8 bases to trimming and J lost 8 bases, with 18 bases between them. This CDR3 is 14 amino acids long. This CDR3 is CASGNTGWQEKLFF. CDR3 sequence (DNA): TGTGCCAGCGGAAACACAGGGTGGCAAGAAAAACTGTTTTTT.

The chain links TRBV9 to TRBJ1-2, with 8 bases that match TRBD1. This CDR3 contains 15 residues. CDR1 is SGDLS, CDR2 YYNGEE, per germline. Losses at the gene ends were 3 bases for V and 4 bases for J; bases not matched to a gene: 8. DNA for the CDR3: TGTGCCAGCAGCGGCATTACAGGGGGTGGCTATGGCTACACCTTC. This gives the protein CASSGITGGGYGYTF.

The genes are TRBV7-9 and TRBJ1-3; 7 bases are shared with TRBD1. Germline CDR1 is SEHNR and CDR2 is FQNEAQ (reference sequence). The CDR3 sequence is 15 residues long. Unmatched junction bases numbered 2, after V lost 3 bases and J lost 0 bases. CDR3 loop: CASSFGTVSGNTIYF. The CDR3 DNA follows: TGTGCCAGCAGCTTCGGGACAGTCTCTGGAAACACCATATATTTT.

J is TRBJ1-2 and V is TRBV5-1, with unresolved D. The CDR3 length is 15 residues. V was trimmed by 3 bases and J by 7 bases, leaving 19 bases between them. Per the germline V gene, CDR1 is SGHRS and CDR2 is YFSETQ. CDR3 DNA: TGCGCCAGCAGCTCGACAATAATCGGGAGCTCTGGCTACACCTTC. It yields the protein CASSSTIIGSSGYTF.